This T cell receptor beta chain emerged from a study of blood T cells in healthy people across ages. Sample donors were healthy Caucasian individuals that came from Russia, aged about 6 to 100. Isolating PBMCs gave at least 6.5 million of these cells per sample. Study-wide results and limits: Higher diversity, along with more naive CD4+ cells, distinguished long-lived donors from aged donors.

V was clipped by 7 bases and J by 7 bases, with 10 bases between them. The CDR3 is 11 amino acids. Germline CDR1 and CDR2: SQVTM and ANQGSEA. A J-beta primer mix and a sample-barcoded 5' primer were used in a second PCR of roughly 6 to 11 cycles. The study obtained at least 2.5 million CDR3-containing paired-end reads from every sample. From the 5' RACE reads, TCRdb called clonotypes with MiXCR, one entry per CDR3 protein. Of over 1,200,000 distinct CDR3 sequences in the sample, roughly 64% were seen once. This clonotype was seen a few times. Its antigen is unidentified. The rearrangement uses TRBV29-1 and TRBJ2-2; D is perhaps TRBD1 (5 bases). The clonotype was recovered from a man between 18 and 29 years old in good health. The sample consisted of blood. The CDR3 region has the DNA TGCAGCGGCAGGGTGAGCGGGGAGCTGTTTTTT. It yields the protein CSGRVSGELFF.